The 27 T cell receptor beta chains presented below share a single source sample, sequenced in a study of CD8 T cells in Susac syndrome. A quantity of roughly 0.5 to 1 ug RNA underwent reverse transcription using random hexamers. Via MiXCR, TCRdb re-called the immunoSEQ multiplex PCR reads, giving one row per CDR3 protein. The sample has fewer than 350,000 distinct CDR3 sequences, over 75% seen once; the top ten hold around 0.18%. The sample was CD8+ T cells from PBMCs. The receptors come from a human donor with multiple sclerosis.

This clonotype was observed a single time. The chain has TRBV28 and TRBJ2-5; TRBD2 aligns across 7 bases. This CDR3 contains 18 residues. CDR1 is MDHEN and CDR2 is SYDVKM in the germline V gene. Unmatched junction bases numbered 18, after V lost 1 base and J lost 7 bases. CDR3 DNA sequence: TGTGCCAGCAGTTTATATCTCCAGGGCGGGAGTCCTTTAGGGACCCAGTACTTC. This codes for CASSLYLQGGSPLGTQYF.

This chain links TRBV28 with TRBJ2-1; D call uncertain. V was pared by 7 bases and J by 5 bases, with 21 bases between. The germline gives CDR1 MDHEN, CDR2 SYDVKM. This CDR3 has 16 residues. The CDR3 sequence is CASTQSVMFGNNEQFF. Here the CDR3 DNA reads TGTGCCAGCACCCAATCGGTGATGTTTGGGAACAATGAGCAGTTCTTC. The full variable domain, rest sourced from reference TRBV28 and TRBJ2-1, is DVKVTQSSRYLVKRTGEKVFLECVQDMDHENMFWYRQDPGLGLRLIYFSYDVKMKEKGDIPEGYSVSREKKERFSLILESASTNQTSMYLCASTQSVMFGNNEQFFGPGTRLTVL.

The chain combines TRBV13 with TRBJ2-5; 13 positions match TRBD2. The CDR3 runs to 18 residues. Looked up from germline, CDR1 is PRHDT and CDR2 is FYEKMQ (reference sequence). Trimming took 5 bases from V and 2 from J; bases not matched to a gene: 11. CDR3 residues: CASSGPGLAGRGQETQYF. The DNA for the CDR3 is TGTGCCAGCAGCGGACCGGGACTAGCGGGGAGGGGGCAAGAGACCCAGTACTTC.

The rearrangement joins TRBV30 to TRBJ2-6; no definite D call. Germline lookup yields CDR1 GTSNPN and CDR2 SVGIG (reference sequence). The CDR3 runs 15 residues. The germline V and J ends were trimmed by 1 base and 4 bases, with 11 bases remaining between them. The chain's CDR3 is CAWSDLGFGANVLTF. The CDR3 DNA reads as TGTGCCTGGAGTGACCTGGGCTTCGGGGCCAACGTCCTGACTTTC.

Here the CDR3 reads CASSLYWTDTQYF. The CDR3 DNA reads as TGTGCCAGCAGCTTGTACTGGACAGATACGCAGTATTTT. This sequence joins TRBV5-6 and TRBJ2-3, with D uncertain. The germline V and J ends were trimmed by 1 base and 3 bases, with 6 bases remaining between them. From germline, CDR1 is SGHDT and CDR2 YYEEEE. The CDR3 has 13 residues.

The chain uses TRBV20-1 and TRBJ1-3; D is undetermined. The V end lost 5 bases, the J end lost 2 bases, and 19 bases lay between the germline ends. Germline lookup yields CDR1 DFQATT and CDR2 SNEGSKA (reference sequence). This CDR3 comprises 16 residues. CDR3 nucleotide sequence: TGCAGTGCTTCAACCCTCGGCGAAGGGCCTGGAAACACCATATATTTT. Its translation is CSASTLGEGPGNTIYF.

The chain has TRBV7-6 and TRBJ2-5; TRBD2 agrees at 14 bases. The germline gives CDR1 SGHVS, CDR2 FNYEAQ. The ends lost 5 bases at V and 2 bases at J; junction bases unmatched: 10. CDR3 length: 18 residues. The chain's CDR3 is CASSLRLAGGPGQETQYF. In nucleotides, the CDR3 is TGTGCCAGCAGCCTTCGACTAGCGGGGGGGCCGGGGCAAGAGACCCAGTACTTC.

This chain connects TRBV2 to TRBJ2-5, with D unresolved. Trimming shortened V by 6 bases and J by 2 bases, and 16 bases separated the two germline ends. CDR1 is SNHLY and CDR2 is FYNNEI in the germline V gene. This CDR3 is 15 amino acids long. CDR3: CASRGMLKVQETQYF. The CDR3 nucleotides read TGTGCCAGCAGGGGAATGCTAAAAGTACAAGAGACCCAGTACTTC.

This chain joins TRBV7-9 and TRBJ2-3; TRBD2 matches at 9 bases. The CDR3 spans 17 residues. With V trimmed by 3 bases and J by 1 base, 8 bases remained unmatched. Germline V gives CDR1 SEHNR, CDR2 FQNEAQ (reference sequence). The CDR3, as DNA: TGTGCCAGCAGCTTGGCGCCTAGCGGGGTACGCACAGATACGCAGTATTTT. It specifies CASSLAPSGVRTDTQYF.

This clonotype was recorded once. V gene TRBV20-1 combines with J gene TRBJ2-2; 10 bases are shared with TRBD1. Germline V gene sequence: CDR1 DFQATT, CDR2 SNEGSKA (reference sequence). The V gene end was trimmed by 3 bases and the J gene end by 0 bases; junction bases not matched to a gene: 4. The CDR3 covers 16 residues. The CDR3 DNA reads TGCAGTGCTAGGGGGACAGGGGTTACGAACACCGGGGAGCTGTTTTTT. Its protein product is CSARGTGVTNTGELFF.

V usage is TRBV9 and J usage is TRBJ2-1; D is possibly TRBD1 or TRBD2 (5 bases each). The CDR3 totals 14 residues. V was shortened by 0 bases and J by 6 bases, with 10 bases between the two germline ends. Germline CDR1 SGDLS, CDR2 YYNGEE. CDR3 nucleotides: TGTGCCAGCAGCGTAGCCGGGGCAGCCAATGAGCAGTTCTTC. Its protein is CASSVAGAANEQFF.

The V gene is TRBV28, the J gene TRBJ2-2; D is perhaps TRBD1 (6 bases). Germline-derived CDR1 and CDR2 are MDHEN and SYDVKM. This CDR3 has 16 amino acids. V dropped 4 bases and J dropped 4 bases, with 16 bases sitting between them. The CDR3 loop is CASSSGLRGSTGELFF. The CDR3 DNA reads as TGTGCCAGCAGTTCCGGGCTAAGGGGGTCCACCGGGGAGCTGTTTTTT.

The V call is TRBV9, the J call TRBJ2-1; D is unclear. CDR3 length: 13 residues. The germline V gene has CDR1 SGDLS and CDR2 YYNGEE. Between the trimmed V and J ends, which lost 0 bases and 8 bases, there was a span of 9 bases. The CDR3 region is CASSVVLGDEQFF. The CDR3 DNA reads TGTGCCAGCAGCGTAGTTCTGGGCGATGAGCAGTTCTTC.

V gene TRBV6-6 combines with J gene TRBJ1-2; D call uncertain. The CDR3 sequence is 13 residues long. Germline-derived CDR1 and CDR2 are MNHNY and SVGAGI (reference sequence). V lost 7 bases and J 8 bases, leaving 17 bases between the germline ends. DNA of the CDR3: TGTGCCAGCATCTCCGGGGAGGCGGAGGGCTACACCTTC. Its protein is CASISGEAEGYTF.

The chain uses TRBV5-6 and TRBJ2-1; TRBD2 agrees at 10 bases. In germline, CDR1 is SGHDT, CDR2 YYEEEE. The CDR3 consists of 16 residues. V gave up 3 bases and J gave up 4 bases; unmatched junction bases: 7. CDR3 nucleotide sequence: TGTGCCAGCAGCTACGACGGACTAGCGGCTTACAATGAGCAGTTCTTC. Amino acids: CASSYDGLAAYNEQFF. Together with reference TRBV5-6 and TRBJ2-1, the CDR3 gives the full variable domain: DAGVTQSPTHLIKTRGQQVTLRCSPKSGHDTVSWYQQALGQGPQFIFQYYEEEERQRGNFPDRFSGHQFPNYSSELNVNALLLGDSALYLCASSYDGLAAYNEQFFGPGTRLTVL.

The chain employs TRBV12-3 or TRBV12-4 and TRBJ2-4; unclear D gene. The V end lost 6 bases, the J end lost 4 bases, and 4 bases lay between the germline ends. The CDR3 has 11 residues. CDR3 DNA: TGTGCCAGCAGGAGTAAAAACATTCAGTACTTC. Protein product: CASRSKNIQYF.

CDR3 loop: CATSDPDTDTQYF. As DNA, the CDR3 is TGTGCCACCAGTGACCCAGACACAGATACGCAGTATTTT. The chain uses TRBV24-1 and TRBJ2-3, with D uncertain. CDR3 length: 13 amino acids. V lost 4 bases and J lost 2, with 6 bases in between. The germline V gene has CDR1 KGHDR and CDR2 SFDVKD.

The chain couples TRBV7-9 to TRBJ1-1, with D tentatively TRBD1 (5 bases). CDR1 is SEHNR and CDR2 is FQNEAQ in the germline V gene (reference sequence). The CDR3 is 12 amino acids. V lost 5 bases and J lost 10, with 14 bases in between. The DNA for the CDR3 is TGTGCCAGCAGCCAGGGACTGGATGTAGCTTTCTTT. Amino acids: CASSQGLDVAFF.

The V and J genes are TRBV30 and TRBJ1-4, with 7 bases aligning to TRBD1. J lost 10 bases, V lost 4 bases, and 12 bases had no gene match. Germline CDR1 and CDR2: GTSNPN and SVGIG (reference sequence). This CDR3 has 14 amino acids. The CDR3 here is CAWNTGTEGSKLFF. The CDR3 DNA sequence: TGTGCCTGGAACACCGGGACAGAAGGGTCAAAACTGTTTTTT.

The chain has TRBV7-9 and TRBJ2-2, with D possibly being TRBD2 (5 bases). Germline V gives CDR1 SEHNR, CDR2 FQNEAQ (reference sequence). V lost 1 base to trimming and J lost 2 bases, with 8 bases between them. This CDR3 contains 15 residues. The CDR3 protein is CASSLGGINTGELFF. CDR3 coding DNA: TGTGCCAGCAGCTTAGGAGGGATTAACACCGGGGAGCTGTTTTTT. Using reference TRBV7-9 and TRBJ2-2 for the parts outside the CDR3, the full variable domain is DTGVSQNPRHKITKRGQNVTFRCDPISEHNRLYWYRQTLGQGPEFLTYFQNEAQLEKSRLLSDRFSAERPKGSFSTLEIQRTEQGDSAMYLCASSLGGINTGELFFGEGSRLTVL.

This chain uses TRBV2 with TRBJ2-1, with D uncertain. The V gene's germline CDR1 is SNHLY and CDR2 FYNNEI. Deletions cut 5 bases from V and 7 bases from J, with 18 bases between. CDR3 size: 15 residues. The CDR3, as DNA: TGTGCCAGCAGTACTACCCCGAATGGGCGGAATGAGCAGTTCTTC. Encoded protein: CASSTTPNGRNEQFF.

The chain combines TRBV6-1 with TRBJ2-1; 11 bases line up with TRBD2. The CDR3 has 15 residues. Looked up from germline, CDR1 is MNHNS and CDR2 is SASEGT. V dropped 5 bases and J dropped 5; count of bases not matched to a gene: 5. For the CDR3, the DNA is TGTGCCAGCAGTACACTAGCGGGAGACAACAATGAGCAGTTCTTC. Translated: CASSTLAGDNNEQFF.

The CDR3 loop reads CASSTTGGGETQYF. CDR3 DNA: TGTGCCAGCAGCACTACAGGGGGCGGGGAGACCCAGTACTTC. The rearrangement links TRBV9 to TRBJ2-5; 9 bases are a match to TRBD1. Trimming removed 4 bases from V and 5 bases from J; junction bases left unmatched: 6. The CDR3 consists of 14 residues. The germline gives CDR1 SGDLS, CDR2 YYNGEE.

The rearrangement joins TRBV10-3 to TRBJ1-4, with unresolved D. The V end was cut by 0 bases, the J end by 4 bases, with 12 bases between. Germline lookup yields CDR1 ENHRY and CDR2 SYGVKD. The CDR3 loop spans 16 amino acids. CDR3 amino acids: CAISESGQPNNEKLFF. CDR3 DNA sequence: TGTGCCATCAGTGAGTCAGGGCAGCCCAATAATGAAAAACTGTTTTTT.

This chain links TRBV12-3 or TRBV12-4 with TRBJ1-1, with 8 bases matching TRBD1. This CDR3 spans 17 amino acids. J gave up 1 base and V 6 bases, and 13 bases lay outside the gene matches. The CDR3 DNA follows: TGTGCCAGCAGCCCCAACAGGGGGAATGTGGCGAACACTGAAGCTTTCTTT. It specifies CASSPNRGNVANTEAFF.

This rearrangement joins TRBV20-1 to TRBJ2-1, with 9 nucleotides matching TRBD1. V dropped 0 bases and J dropped 9; count of bases not matched to a gene: 9. Germline V lookup: CDR1 DFQATT, CDR2 SNEGSKA (reference sequence). The CDR3 consists of 15 residues. The CDR3 DNA is TGCAGTGCTAGAGATGTCATTGGACAGGGGATTGAGCAGTTCTTC. This sequence encodes CSARDVIGQGIEQFF.

The rearrangement links TRBV5-4 to TRBJ2-7; 8 nucleotides align to TRBD1. The CDR3 extends over 12 amino acids. V was clipped by 4 bases and J by 5 bases; unmatched bases: 2. Germline V gene data show CDR1 as SGHNT and CDR2 as YYREEE (reference sequence). The CDR3 is CASSGDRNEQYF. CDR3 nucleotide sequence: TGTGCCAGCAGCGGGGACAGGAACGAGCAGTACTTC.